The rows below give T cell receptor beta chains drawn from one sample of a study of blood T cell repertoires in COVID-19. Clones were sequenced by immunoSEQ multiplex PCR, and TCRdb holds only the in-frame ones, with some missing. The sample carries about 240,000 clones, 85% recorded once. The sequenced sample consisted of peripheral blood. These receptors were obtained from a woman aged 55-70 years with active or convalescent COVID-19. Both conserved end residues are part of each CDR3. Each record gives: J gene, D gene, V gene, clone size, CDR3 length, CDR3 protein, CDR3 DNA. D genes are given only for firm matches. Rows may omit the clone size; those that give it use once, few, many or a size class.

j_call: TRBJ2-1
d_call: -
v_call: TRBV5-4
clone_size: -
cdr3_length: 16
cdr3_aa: CASSSRKGEGGNEQFF
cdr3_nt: TGTGCCAGCAGCTCGCGTAAAGGAGAGGGGGGGAATGAGCAGTTCTTC

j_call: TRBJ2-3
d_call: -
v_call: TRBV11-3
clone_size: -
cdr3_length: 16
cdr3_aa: CASSLDSARSGDTQYF
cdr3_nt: TGTGCCAGCAGCTTAGATAGTGCAAGATCAGGAGATACGCAGTATTTT

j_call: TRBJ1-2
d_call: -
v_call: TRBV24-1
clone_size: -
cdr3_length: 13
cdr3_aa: CATSDTRNYGYTF
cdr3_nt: TGTGCCACCAGTGACACCAGAAACTATGGCTACACCTTC

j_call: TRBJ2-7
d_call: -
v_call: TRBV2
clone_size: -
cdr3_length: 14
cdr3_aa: CASSISAVDGEQYF
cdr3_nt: TGTGCCAGCAGTATTTCGGCGGTGGATGGGGAGCAGTACTTC

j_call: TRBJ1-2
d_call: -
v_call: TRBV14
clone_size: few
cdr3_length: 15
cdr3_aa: CASSRNNLGQYGYTF
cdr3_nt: TGTGCCAGCAGTCGCAACAATCTGGGGCAGTATGGCTACACCTTC

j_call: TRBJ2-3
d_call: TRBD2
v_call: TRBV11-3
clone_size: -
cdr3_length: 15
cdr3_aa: CASSLGLAGGPGQDF
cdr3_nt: TGTGCCAGCAGCTTAGGGCTAGCGGGAGGCCCGGGTCAGGATTTT

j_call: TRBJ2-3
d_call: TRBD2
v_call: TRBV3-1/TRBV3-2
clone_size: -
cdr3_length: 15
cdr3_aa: CASSQTSGSADTQYF
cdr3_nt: TGTGCCAGCAGCCAGACTAGCGGGAGTGCAGATACGCAGTATTTT

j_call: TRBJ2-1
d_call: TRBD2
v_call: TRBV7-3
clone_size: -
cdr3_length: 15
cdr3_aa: CASSFGLADYNEQFF
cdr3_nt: TGTGCCAGCAGCTTTGGACTAGCGGATTACAATGAGCAGTTCTTC

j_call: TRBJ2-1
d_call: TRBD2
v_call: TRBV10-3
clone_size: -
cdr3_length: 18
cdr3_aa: CAISPRRASGSSYNEQFF
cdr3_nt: TGTGCCATCAGCCCGAGGAGGGCTAGCGGGAGCTCCTACAATGAGCAGTTCTTC

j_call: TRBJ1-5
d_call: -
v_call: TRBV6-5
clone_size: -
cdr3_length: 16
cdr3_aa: CASSYSSTDSNQPQHF
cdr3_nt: TGTGCCAGCAGTTACTCGTCTACAGATAGCAATCAGCCCCAGCATTTT

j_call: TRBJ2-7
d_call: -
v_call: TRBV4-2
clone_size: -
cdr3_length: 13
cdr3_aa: CASTGPGSDRQYF
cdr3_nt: TGTGCCAGCACCGGACCGGGTAGCGACCGGCAGTACTTC

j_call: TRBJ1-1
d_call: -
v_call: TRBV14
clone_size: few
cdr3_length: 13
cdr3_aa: CASSQQGLSEAFF
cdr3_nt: TGTGCCAGCAGCCAACAGGGTTTGTCTGAAGCTTTCTTT

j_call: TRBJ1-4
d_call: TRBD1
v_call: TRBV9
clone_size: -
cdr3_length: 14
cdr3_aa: CASSAGTGNEKLFF
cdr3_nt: TGTGCCAGCAGCGCCGGGACAGGTAATGAAAAACTGTTTTTT

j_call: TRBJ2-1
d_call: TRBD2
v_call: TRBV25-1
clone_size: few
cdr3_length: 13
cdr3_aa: CASSVGLVGEQFF
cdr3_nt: TGTGCCAGCAGTGTGGGACTAGTGGGGGAGCAGTTCTTC

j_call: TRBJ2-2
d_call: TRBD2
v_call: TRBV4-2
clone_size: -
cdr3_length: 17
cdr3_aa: CASSQTSSGGNTGELFF
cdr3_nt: TGTGCCAGCAGCCAAACATCTAGCGGGGGGAACACCGGGGAGCTGTTTTTT

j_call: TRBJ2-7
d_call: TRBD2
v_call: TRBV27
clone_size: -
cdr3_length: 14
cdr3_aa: CASRPSGNGYEQYF
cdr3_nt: TGTGCCAGCAGACCAAGCGGGAACGGCTACGAGCAGTACTTC

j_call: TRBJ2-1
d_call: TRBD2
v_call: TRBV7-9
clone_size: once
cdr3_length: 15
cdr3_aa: CASMASGRESNEQFF
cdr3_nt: TGTGCCAGCATGGCTAGCGGGAGAGAGTCGAATGAGCAGTTCTTC

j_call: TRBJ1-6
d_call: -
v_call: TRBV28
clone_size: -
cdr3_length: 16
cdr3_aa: CASSMGGGKYNSPLHF
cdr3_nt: TGTGCCAGCAGTATGGGCGGAGGGAAATATAATTCACCCCTCCACTTT

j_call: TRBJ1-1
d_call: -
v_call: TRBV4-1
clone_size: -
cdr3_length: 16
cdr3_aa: CASSQEGAGMDTEAFF
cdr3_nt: TGCGCCAGCAGCCAAGAAGGCGCAGGGATGGACACTGAAGCTTTCTTT

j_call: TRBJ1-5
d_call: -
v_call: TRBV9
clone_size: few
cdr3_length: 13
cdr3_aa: CASSGQVGQPQHF
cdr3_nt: TGTGCCAGCAGCGGACAGGTGGGACAGCCCCAGCATTTT

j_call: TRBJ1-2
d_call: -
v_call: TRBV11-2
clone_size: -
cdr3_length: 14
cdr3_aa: CASSFRGAQDGYTF
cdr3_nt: TGTGCCAGCAGCTTTCGGGGTGCTCAAGATGGCTACACCTTC

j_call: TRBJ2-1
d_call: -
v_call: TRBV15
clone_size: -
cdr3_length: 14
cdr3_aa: CATSLPLASNEQFF
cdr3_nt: TGTGCCACCAGCCTCCCCCTAGCTTCCAATGAGCAGTTCTTC

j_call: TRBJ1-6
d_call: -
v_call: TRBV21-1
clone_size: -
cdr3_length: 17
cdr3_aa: CASSKAGAAYRNSPLHF
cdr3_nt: TGTGCCAGCAGCAAAGCGGGGGCCGCGTACCGTAATTCACCCCTCCACTTT

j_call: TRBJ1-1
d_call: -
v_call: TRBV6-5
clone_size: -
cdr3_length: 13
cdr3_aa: CASSYEGDTEAFF
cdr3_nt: TGTGCCAGCAGTTACGAGGGAGATACTGAAGCTTTCTTT

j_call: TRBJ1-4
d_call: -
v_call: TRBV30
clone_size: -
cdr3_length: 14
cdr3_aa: CAWTTGIEGEKLFF
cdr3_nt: TGTGCCTGGACCACCGGGATCGAGGGAGAAAAACTGTTTTTT

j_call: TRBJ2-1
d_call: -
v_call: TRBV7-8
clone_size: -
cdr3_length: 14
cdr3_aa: CASSRGQGNNEQFF
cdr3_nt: TGTGCCAGCAGCCGGGGTCAGGGTAACAATGAGCAGTTCTTC

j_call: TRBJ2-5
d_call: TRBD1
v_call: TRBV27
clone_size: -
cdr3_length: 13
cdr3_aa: CASGNRDRETQYF
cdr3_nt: TGTGCCAGCGGTAACCGGGACAGGGAGACCCAGTACTTC

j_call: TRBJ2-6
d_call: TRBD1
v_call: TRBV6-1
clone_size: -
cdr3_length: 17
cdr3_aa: CASSELSTGAGANVLTF
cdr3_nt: TGTGCCAGCAGTGAACTTAGTACAGGGGCTGGGGCCAACGTCCTGACTTTC

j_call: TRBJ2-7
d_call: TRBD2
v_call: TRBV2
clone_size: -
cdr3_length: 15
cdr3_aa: CASRSEGSGRLEQYF
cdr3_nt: TGTGCCAGCAGATCTGAGGGTAGCGGGAGGTTAGAGCAGTACTTC

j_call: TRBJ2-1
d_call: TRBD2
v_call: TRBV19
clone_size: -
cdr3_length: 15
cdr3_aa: CASSMGSGGYNEQFF
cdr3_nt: TGTGCCAGTAGTATGGGTAGCGGGGGGTACAATGAGCAGTTCTTC

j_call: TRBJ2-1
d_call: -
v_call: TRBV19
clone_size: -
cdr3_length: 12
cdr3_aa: CASCGDSGEQFF
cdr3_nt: TGTGCCAGTTGCGGGGACTCGGGTGAGCAGTTCTTC

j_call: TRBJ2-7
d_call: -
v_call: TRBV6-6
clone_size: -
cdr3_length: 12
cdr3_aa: CASSYSRDEQYF
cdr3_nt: TGTGCCAGCAGTTACTCCCGGGATGAGCAGTACTTC

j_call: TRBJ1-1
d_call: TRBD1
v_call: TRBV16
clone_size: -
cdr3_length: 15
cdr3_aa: CASSRDRSHPTEAFF
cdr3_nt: TGTGCCAGCAGCCGGGACAGGTCACACCCCACTGAAGCTTTCTTT

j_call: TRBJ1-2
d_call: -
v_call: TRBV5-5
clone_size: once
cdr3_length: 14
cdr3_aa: CASSLGARDYGYTF
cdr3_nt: TGTGCCAGCAGCTTGGGAGCCAGGGACTATGGCTACACCTTC

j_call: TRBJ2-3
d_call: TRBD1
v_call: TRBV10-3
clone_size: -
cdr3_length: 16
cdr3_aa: CAISETAGGGTDTQYF
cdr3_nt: TGTGCCATCAGTGAAACGGCAGGGGGCGGGACAGATACGCAGTATTTT

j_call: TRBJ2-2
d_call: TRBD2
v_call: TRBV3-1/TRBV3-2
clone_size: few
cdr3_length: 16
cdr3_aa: CASSQTAGTNTGELFF
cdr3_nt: TGTGCCAGCAGCCAGACAGCGGGGACGAACACCGGGGAGCTGTTTTTT

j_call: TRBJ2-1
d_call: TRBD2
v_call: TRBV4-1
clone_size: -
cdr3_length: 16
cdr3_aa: CASSEKRLAGGNEQFF
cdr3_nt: TGCGCCAGCAGCGAGAAAAGACTAGCGGGAGGGAATGAGCAGTTCTTC

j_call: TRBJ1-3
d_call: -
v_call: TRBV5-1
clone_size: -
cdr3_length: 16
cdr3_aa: CASSLAGSISGNTIYF
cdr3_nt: TGCGCCAGCAGCTTGGCGGGGAGTATTTCTGGAAACACCATATATTTT

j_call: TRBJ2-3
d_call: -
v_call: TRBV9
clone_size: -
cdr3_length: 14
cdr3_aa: CASSDRGTADTQYF
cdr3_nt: TGTGCCAGCAGCGATCGAGGGACTGCCGATACGCAGTATTTT

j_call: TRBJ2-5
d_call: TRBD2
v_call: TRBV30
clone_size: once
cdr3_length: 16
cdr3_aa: CAWSGGSGRGEETQYF
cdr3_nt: TGTGCCTGGAGTGGAGGAAGCGGGAGGGGGGAAGAGACCCAGTACTTC

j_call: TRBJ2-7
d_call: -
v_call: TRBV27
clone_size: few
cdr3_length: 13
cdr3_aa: CASRMALPYEQYF
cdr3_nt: TGTGCCAGCAGGATGGCTTTACCCTACGAGCAGTACTTC

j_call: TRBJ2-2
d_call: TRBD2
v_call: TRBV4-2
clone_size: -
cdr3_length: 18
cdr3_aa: CASSQLRSGVTVTGELFF
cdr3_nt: TGTGCCAGCAGCCAATTAAGGAGCGGGGTCACCGTGACCGGGGAGCTGTTTTTT

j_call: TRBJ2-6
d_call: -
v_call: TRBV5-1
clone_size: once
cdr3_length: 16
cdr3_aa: CASSASQGRGANVLTF
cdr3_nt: TGCGCCAGCAGCGCCTCACAGGGGAGGGGGGCCAACGTCCTGACTTTC